A single sample is the source of the 31 T cell receptor beta chains below, sequenced in a study of Tregs in tolerant kidney transplant recipients. TCRdb's copy holds only in-frame clones and misses some; the assay was immunoSEQ multiplex PCR. The profile shows about 60,000 clones, roughly 92% of them singletons. This sample comprised CD8+ T cells from blood, obtained before the transplant. These receptors all stem from a human donor who received a combined kidney and bone marrow transplant.

The chain recombines TRBV13 with TRBJ2-6, with D perhaps TRBD1 (6 bases). Trimming took off 4 bases at V and 15 bases at J, with 22 bases between the two ends. The CDR3 totals 15 residues. Germline V gene data show CDR1 as PRHDT and CDR2 as FYEKMQ (reference sequence). This CDR3 is CASSSARDRSMDLTF. The CDR3 region has the DNA TGTGCCAGCAGCTCCGCCCGTGACAGGTCTATGGACCTGACTTTC.

The V and J genes are TRBV10-2 and TRBJ2-7; D may be TRBD1 (5 bases). The germline V gene encodes CDR1 WSHSY and CDR2 SAAADI. This CDR3 contains 12 residues. V lost 7 bases to trimming and J lost 7 bases, with 14 bases between them. The CDR3 DNA sequence: TGCGCCAGCAACCAGGGCCTCGGGGAGCAGTACTTC. This encodes CASNQGLGEQYF.

This rearrangement joins TRBV19 to TRBJ2-7; weak D call: TRBD1 (6 bases). Germline values: CDR1 LNHDA, CDR2 SQIVND (reference sequence). The CDR3 covers 13 residues. V shed 3 bases and J shed 4 bases, with 10 bases lying between them. The CDR3 loop is CASSIGQPYEQYF. The CDR3 DNA follows: TGTGCCAGTAGTATTGGACAGCCATACGAGCAGTACTTC. Filled out from reference TRBV19 and TRBJ2-7, the complete variable domain reads DGGITQSPKYLFRKEGQNVTLSCEQNLNHDAMYWYRQDPGQGLRLIYYSQIVNDFQKGDIAEGYSVSREKKESFPLTVTSAQKNPTAFYLCASSIGQPYEQYFGPGTRLTVT.

This rearrangement joins TRBV28 to TRBJ2-7; 9 bases line up with TRBD1. Germline loops: CDR1 MDHEN, CDR2 SYDVKM. This CDR3 is 16 amino acids long. V gave up 6 bases and J gave up 0 bases; unmatched junction bases: 9. The CDR3 is CASSSPGQGYSYEQYF. In nucleotides, the CDR3 is TGTGCCAGCAGCTCTCCGGGACAGGGATACTCCTACGAGCAGTACTTC.

This chain joins TRBV27 and TRBJ2-3, with TRBD2 matching 7 bases. Trimming took 11 bases from V and 4 from J; bases not matched to a gene: 6. The CDR3 contains 12 residues. Germline V gives CDR1 MNHEY, CDR2 SMNVEV (reference sequence). Here the CDR3 DNA reads TGTGCCGCCGGGGGGTCGGCAGATACGCAGTATTTT. This gives the protein CAAGGSADTQYF.

This clone was seen a single time. The rearrangement uses TRBV6-5 and TRBJ2-2; 7 bases are shared with TRBD2. Germline CDR1 MNHEY, CDR2 SVGAGI. Trimming removed 0 bases from V and 4 bases from J; junction bases left unmatched: 2. The CDR3 is made up of 15 amino acids. The CDR3 bases are TGTGCCAGCAGTTACTCCGGGGGGTTCACCGGGGAGCTGTTTTTT. It specifies CASSYSGGFTGELFF.

J is TRBJ1-1 and V is TRBV6-5, with D maybe TRBD1 (5 bases). Trimming stripped 5 bases from V and 1 base from J, with 8 bases between. Germline V gene lookup returns CDR1 MNHEY and CDR2 SVGAGI. The length of the CDR3 is 13 residues. The CDR3: CASSAGSNTEAFF. Here the CDR3 DNA reads TGTGCCAGCAGTGCAGGGTCGAACACTGAAGCTTTCTTT.

The rearrangement links TRBV5-6 to TRBJ1-2; TRBD1 aligns across 7 bases. V lost 2 bases, J lost 8 bases, and 6 bases stayed unmatched. Germline V gene lookup returns CDR1 SGHDT and CDR2 YYEEEE. This CDR3 is built from 13 residues. The CDR3 spells CASSLEGQKGYTF. As DNA, the CDR3 is TGTGCCAGCAGCTTAGAGGGACAGAAGGGCTACACCTTC.

The V gene is TRBV7-7, the J gene TRBJ2-7; D perhaps matches TRBD1 (5 bases). The CDR3 has 13 residues. Germline CDR1 reads SSHAT; CDR2 reads FNYEAQ (reference sequence). The V and J ends lost 5 bases and 4 bases respectively, with 12 bases between them. CDR3 protein: CASSQGPGYEQYF. The CDR3, as DNA: TGTGCCAGCAGCCAGGGCCCAGGGTACGAGCAGTACTTC.

V gene TRBV10-2 combines with J gene TRBJ2-1; 7 bases align to TRBD1. The V and J ends lost 0 bases and 4 bases, in that order; junction bases with no gene match: 0. CDR3 size: 14 residues. The germline V gene encodes CDR1 WSHSY and CDR2 SAAADI. DNA of the CDR3: TGCGCCAGCAGTGAGTCGACAGGGTACAATGAGCAGTTCTTC. Amino acid sequence: CASSESTGYNEQFF.

This chain joins TRBV13 and TRBJ2-5; D unresolved. The J call may not be correct, given that the DNA end is closer to TRBJ2-7. Germline-derived CDR1 and CDR2 are PRHDT and FYEKMQ (reference sequence). The CDR3 covers 15 residues. For the CDR3, the DNA is TGTGCCAGCAGCTTAGGCCTATTGGCAGGTGGCGAGCAGTACTTC. As protein: CASSLGLLAGGEQYF.

The J gene is TRBJ1-2, the V gene TRBV4-3; possibly TRBD1 for D (5 bases). Germline V gives CDR1 LGHNA, CDR2 YSLEER. Deletions cut 3 bases from V and 1 base from J, with 18 bases between. CDR3 length equals 17 residues. The CDR3, as DNA: TGCGCCAGCAGCCACCCTCGGACGGGGGGAAATAACTATGGCTACACCTTC. Translating gives CASSHPRTGGNNYGYTF.

As concerns this clone: No conserved phenylalanine or tryptophan ends this CDR3, so it is likely a read error. In DNA form, the CDR3 reads TGCGCCAGCAGCCAAGAAGTCGCAGGGGGCCTCACAGATACGCAGTATCTT. This gives the protein CASSQEVAGGLTDTQYL. The chain employs TRBV4-3 and TRBJ2-3, with 8 positions matching TRBD1. The CDR3 spans 17 residues. The ends lost 0 bases at V and 2 bases at J; junction bases unmatched: 7. Germline values: CDR1 LGHNA, CDR2 YSLEER.

CDR3 in amino acids: CSAHSTDTQYF. The CDR3 DNA reads as TGCAGTGCTCACTCCACGGATACGCAGTATTTT. V usage is TRBV20-1 and J usage is TRBJ2-3; D gene ambiguous. The CDR3 contains 11 residues. Trimming pared 5 bases from V and 6 bases from J, leaving 9 bases between. Germline CDR1 and CDR2: DFQATT and SNEGSKA (reference sequence).

CDR3 sequence: CASSLRPQGLYGYTF. CDR3 nucleotides: TGTGCCAGCAGTTTAAGGCCGCAGGGTCTCTATGGCTACACCTTC. The V and J genes are TRBV28 and TRBJ1-2, with D maybe TRBD1 (5 bases). The CDR3 consists of 15 residues. Per the germline V gene, CDR1 is MDHEN and CDR2 is SYDVKM. Trimming pared 2 bases from V and 4 bases from J, leaving 14 bases between.

The chain joins TRBV19 to TRBJ1-5, with a possible D match to TRBD1 (6 bases). Deletions cut 3 bases from V and 9 bases from J, with 18 bases between. Germline CDR1 is LNHDA and CDR2 is SQIVND (reference sequence). This CDR3 has 15 amino acids. Written as DNA, the CDR3 is TGTGCCAGTAGTATCACGACAGGAGGTCGTTGGCCCCAGCATTTT. Translated, it gives CASSITTGGRWPQHF.

The chain has TRBV4-3 and TRBJ1-2, with D maybe TRBD1 (5 bases). The germline gives CDR1 LGHNA, CDR2 YSLEER. The CDR3 length is 15 residues. Trimming took 0 bases from V and 3 from J, leaving 11 bases between them. CDR3 in amino acids: CASSQDRWGDYGYTF. For the CDR3, the DNA is TGCGCCAGCAGCCAAGATCGATGGGGGGACTATGGCTACACCTTC.

The table lists this clone with a count of one. CDR3: CASSLGAGEAFF. In DNA, the CDR3 is TGTGCCAGCAGCTTAGGGGCTGGTGAAGCTTTCTTT. V gene TRBV7-6 combines with J gene TRBJ1-1; no firm D call. Germline loops: CDR1 SGHVS, CDR2 FNYEAQ. The V gene lost 1 base and the J gene lost 7 bases, with 7 bases spanning the gap. The CDR3 is made up of 12 amino acids.

The V gene is TRBV11-2, the J gene TRBJ2-7; D is perhaps TRBD2 (5 bases). Germline values: CDR1 SGHAT, CDR2 FQNNGV. The V gene lost 4 bases and the J gene lost 3 bases, with 10 bases spanning the gap. This CDR3 is built from 13 residues. CDR3 sequence: CASSSPGFYEQYF. The CDR3 coding sequence is TGTGCCAGCAGCTCACCGGGATTCTACGAGCAGTACTTC.

The chain combines TRBV7-9 with TRBJ2-3, with TRBD1 as a possible D gene (5 bases). The CDR3 has 14 amino acids. Trimming took 5 bases from V and 4 from J, leaving 13 bases between them. CDR1 and CDR2 from the germline V gene are SEHNR and FQNEAQ (reference sequence). The CDR3 DNA follows: TGTGCCAGCAGCCCAGGGCGTGGGGCAGATACGCAGTATTTT. The encoded protein is CASSPGRGADTQYF.

The chain combines TRBV27 with TRBJ2-3; 10 bases map to TRBD2. Germline assignment: CDR1 MNHEY and CDR2 SMNVEV (reference sequence). V shed 5 bases, J shed 4 bases, and the junction held 6 bases outside the gene matches. This CDR3 is built from 15 residues. DNA of the CDR3: TGTGCCAGCAGTCCAGCGGGGGGGATGGCAGATACGCAGTATTTT. Protein product: CASSPAGGMADTQYF.

The CDR3 bases are TGTGCCAGTAGTATGGGGGACAGCGGCTATGGCTACACCTTC. Translated: CASSMGDSGYGYTF. V gene TRBV19 combines with J gene TRBJ1-2; 7 nucleotides align to TRBD1. From germline, CDR1 is LNHDA and CDR2 SQIVND (reference sequence). The CDR3 has 14 amino acids. The V gene end was trimmed by 3 bases and the J gene end by 4 bases; junction bases not matched to a gene: 5.

V usage is TRBV27 and J usage is TRBJ2-2; D may be TRBD2 (6 bases). This CDR3 has 18 residues. Trimming removed 6 bases at V and 1 base at J, with 21 bases between. Germline CDR1 is MNHEY and CDR2 is SMNVEV (reference sequence). CDR3 sequence: CASRTRYSSERNTGELFF. The CDR3 coding sequence is TGTGCCAGCAGGACGCGATACTCTAGCGAGAGGAACACCGGGGAGCTGTTTTTT.

J is TRBJ1-4 and V is TRBV28; D uncertain. The length of the CDR3 is 14 residues. Trimming took 2 bases from V and 5 from J, leaving 9 bases between them. Germline CDR1 reads MDHEN; CDR2 reads SYDVKM. The DNA for the CDR3 is TGTGCCAGCAGTTTAACTACGGGGAATGAAAAACTGTTTTTT. This gives the protein CASSLTTGNEKLFF.

This clone appeared a single time. CDR3 protein: CASSADRDYEQFF. The DNA of the CDR3 is TGTGCCAGCAGCGCGGACAGGGATTATGAGCAGTTCTTC. The chain employs TRBV9 and TRBJ2-1; 8 nucleotides align to TRBD1. The CDR3 has 13 amino acids. After removal of 3 bases from V and 8 bases from J, the junction contained 4 bases not matched to a gene. From germline, CDR1 is SGDLS and CDR2 YYNGEE.

The CDR3 loop is CATRVERGPSYEQYF. The DNA for the CDR3 is TGTGCCACCAGAGTTGAGAGGGGGCCAAGCTACGAGCAGTACTTC. The chain couples TRBV15 to TRBJ2-7, with 7 bases identical to TRBD1. CDR1 and CDR2 (germline): LNHNV, YYDKDF (reference sequence). With V trimmed by 6 bases and J by 3 bases, 11 bases remained unmatched. The CDR3 contains 15 residues. The full variable domain, its missing parts supplied by reference TRBV15 and TRBJ2-7, is DAMVIQNPRYQVTQFGKPVTLSCSQTLNHNVMYWYQQKSSQAPKLLFHYYDKDFNNEADTPDNFQSRRPNTSFCFLDIRSPGLGDTAMYLCATRVERGPSYEQYFGPGTRLTVT.

The table lists this clone with a count of one. The J gene is TRBJ2-3, the V gene TRBV4-3; 7 bases are a match to TRBD1. The CDR3 contains 15 residues. Trimming cost V 6 bases and J 2 bases; bases outside gene matches: 8. Germline V CDR1 and CDR2: LGHNA, YSLEER. DNA for the CDR3: TGCGCCAGCAGTCTCCTCACAGGGGACACAGATACGCAGTATTTT. It is translated as CASSLLTGDTDTQYF.

The chain links TRBV11-2 to TRBJ2-7, with 7 bases fitting TRBD1. V trimming: 4 bases; J trimming: 6 bases; junction bases outside the gene matches: 3. CDR3 length: 12 residues. Germline V lookup: CDR1 SGHAT, CDR2 FQNNGV. The CDR3 protein is CASSSHRGEQYF. The CDR3 nucleotides are TGTGCCAGCAGCTCCCACAGGGGCGAGCAGTACTTC.

The rearrangement uses TRBV4-3 and TRBJ2-5; no firm D call. The DNA matches TRBJ2-7 better at its end, which makes the J call doubtful. CDR3 length equals 14 residues. CDR1 and CDR2 (germline): LGHNA, YSLEER. CDR3 sequence: CASSHTVGSYEQYF. DNA of the CDR3: TGCGCCAGCAGCCATACAGTAGGCTCCTACGAGCAGTACTTC.

V usage is TRBV5-4 and J usage is TRBJ2-3; 7 bases align to TRBD2. Germline V gives CDR1 SGHNT, CDR2 YYREEE (reference sequence). CDR3 length: 19 amino acids. V dropped 4 bases and J dropped 4; count of bases not matched to a gene: 21. The CDR3 bases are TGTGCCAGCAGCCCTGGGGCTAGCGGAGGTTACGCGTCGTCAGATACGCAGTATTTT. It codes for CASSPGASGGYASSDTQYF.

V gene TRBV9 combines with J gene TRBJ2-1, with 8 bases identical to TRBD2. CDR3 length: 19 amino acids. After removal of 3 bases from V and 0 bases from J, the junction contained 14 bases not matched to a gene. Germline CDR1 is SGDLS and CDR2 is YYNGEE. The CDR3 coding sequence is TGTGCCAGCAGCGGCCCCAGCGGGAGCAACCCTAGCTCCTACAATGAGCAGTTCTTC. Its protein is CASSGPSGSNPSSYNEQFF.